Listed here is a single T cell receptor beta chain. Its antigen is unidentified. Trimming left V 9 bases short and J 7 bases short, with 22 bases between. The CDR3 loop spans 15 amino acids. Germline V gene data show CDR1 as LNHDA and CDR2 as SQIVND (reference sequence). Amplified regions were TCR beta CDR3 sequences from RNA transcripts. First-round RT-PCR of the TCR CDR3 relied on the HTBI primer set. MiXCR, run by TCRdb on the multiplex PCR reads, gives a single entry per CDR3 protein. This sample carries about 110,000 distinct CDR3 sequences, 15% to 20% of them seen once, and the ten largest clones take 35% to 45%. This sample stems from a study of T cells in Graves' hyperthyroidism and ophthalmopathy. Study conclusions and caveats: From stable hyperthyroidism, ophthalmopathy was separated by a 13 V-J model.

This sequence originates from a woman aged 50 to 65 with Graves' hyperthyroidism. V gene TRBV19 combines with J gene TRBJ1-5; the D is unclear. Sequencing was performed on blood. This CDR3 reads CASAFGLHSSQPQHF. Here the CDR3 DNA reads TGTGCCAGCGCTTTCGGGCTACATTCAAGCCAGCCCCAGCATTTT.